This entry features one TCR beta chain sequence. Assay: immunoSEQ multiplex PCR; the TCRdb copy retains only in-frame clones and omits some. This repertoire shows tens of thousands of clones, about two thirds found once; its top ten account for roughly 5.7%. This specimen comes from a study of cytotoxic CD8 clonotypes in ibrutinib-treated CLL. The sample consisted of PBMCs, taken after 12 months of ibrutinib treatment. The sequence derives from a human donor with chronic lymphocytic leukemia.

The CDR3 sequence is CASSDGTYMNTEAFF. The CDR3 coding sequence is TGCGCCAGCAGCGACGGGACATACATGAACACTGAAGCTTTCTTT. The genes are TRBV5-1 and TRBJ1-1; tentative D call: TRBD1 (6 bases). Trimming took 4 bases from V and 0 from J, leaving 13 bases between them. The CDR3 runs to 15 residues. Germline CDR1 SGHRS, CDR2 YFSETQ.